The 16 T cell receptor beta chains given below trace back to one sample, sequenced in a study of cytomegalovirus exposure and HLA in healthy donors. Both 60 Vbeta primers and 13 Jbeta primers went into the PCR. Repertoires were generated with immunoSEQ multiplex PCR, while TCRdb's copy carries only in-frame clones and drops some. The sample holds about 130,000 clones, approximately 80% seen once. The sample taken for sequencing was PBMCs. These TCRs come from a middle-aged woman in good health and CMV-seropositive.

This chain links TRBV5-1 with TRBJ2-7, with TRBD1 identical over 10 bases. Germline values: CDR1 SGHRS, CDR2 YFSETQ. The CDR3 covers 14 residues. Germline trimming cut 4 bases from V and 6 bases from J; bases unmatched to any gene: 7. The CDR3 protein is CASSRAGTGVEQYF. The CDR3 nucleotides are TGCGCCAGCAGCCGTGCCGGGACAGGGGTCGAGCAGTACTTC.

This clone was observed once. The J gene is TRBJ1-6, the V gene TRBV14; a weak D match, TRBD1 (5 bases). Per the germline V gene, CDR1 is SGHDN and CDR2 is FVKESK. The V and J ends lost 2 bases and 7 bases respectively, with 12 bases between them. The CDR3 consists of 15 residues. The CDR3, as DNA: TGTGCCAGCAGCCAAATAACAGGCTCCAATTCACCCCTCCACTTT. Its protein is CASSQITGSNSPLHF.

A few counts support this clone. The chain combines TRBV19 with TRBJ2-5; D call uncertain. Trimming removed 3 bases from V and 4 bases from J, with 9 bases in between. Germline V gives CDR1 LNHDA, CDR2 SQIVND (reference sequence). The CDR3 is made up of 13 amino acids. The DNA for the CDR3 is TGTGCCAGTAGTATTCTGGGCGCAGAGACCCAGTACTTC. It is translated as CASSILGAETQYF. Full variable domain (outside the CDR3, taken from reference TRBV19 and TRBJ2-5): DGGITQSPKYLFRKEGQNVTLSCEQNLNHDAMYWYRQDPGQGLRLIYYSQIVNDFQKGDIAEGYSVSREKKESFPLTVTSAQKNPTAFYLCASSILGAETQYFGPGTRLLVL.

In this sample, this clone turned up a few times. V and J are TRBV11-2 and TRBJ2-1; TRBD2 is a possible D gene (5 bases). Germline CDR1 is SGHAT and CDR2 is FQNNGV. CDR3 length equals 16 residues. V lost 5 bases, J lost 0 bases, and 14 bases lay in between. The CDR3 sequence is CASSPRAYSSYNEQFF. CDR3 DNA: TGTGCCAGCAGCCCGCGGGCGTATAGCTCCTACAATGAGCAGTTCTTC. The full variable domain, completed using reference TRBV11-2 and TRBJ2-1, is EAGVAQSPRYKIIEKRQSVAFWCNPISGHATLYWYQQILGQGPKLLIQFQNNGVVDDSQLPKDRFSAERLKGVDSTLKIQPAKLEDSAVYLCASSPRAYSSYNEQFFGPGTRLTVL.

This rearrangement joins TRBV15 to TRBJ2-3; D remains ambiguous. CDR1 and CDR2 (germline): LNHNV, YYDKDF (reference sequence). V was pared by 3 bases and J by 9 bases, with 13 bases between. CDR3 length: 13 amino acids. In DNA, the CDR3 is TGTGCCACCAGCAGGGCTGGCAGGCAGACGCAGTATTTT. It encodes CATSRAGRQTQYF.

CDR3 sequence (DNA): TGCGCCAGCAGCCGAACCGGGACAGGCAATGAAAAACTGTTTTTT. It yields the protein CASSRTGTGNEKLFF. The V and J genes are TRBV4-1 and TRBJ1-4; 8 nucleotides align to TRBD1. This CDR3 has 15 residues. Trimming at V came to 4 bases and at J to 5 bases, leaving 6 bases not matched to a gene. Germline CDR1 is MGHRA and CDR2 is YSYEKL.

This clone was recorded a few times. The chain is built from TRBV6-1 and TRBJ2-7; D might be TRBD1 (5 bases). Trimming shortened V by 3 bases and J by 3 bases, and 6 bases separated the two germline ends. The CDR3 contains 12 residues. Germline CDR1 MNHNS, CDR2 SASEGT. The CDR3 here is CASSETVYEQYF. The CDR3 nucleotides read TGTGCCAGCAGTGAGACAGTCTACGAGCAGTACTTC.

The chain couples TRBV29-1 to TRBJ2-5, with 7 bases lining up with TRBD1. The CDR3 covers 15 residues. V lost 2 bases to trimming and J lost 0 bases; unmatched junction nucleotides: 6. Germline V gene data show CDR1 as SQVTM and CDR2 as ANQGSEA. CDR3 bases: TGCAGCGTTGAATTCTCGGACAGGTACCAAGAGACCCAGTACTTC. The encoded protein is CSVEFSDRYQETQYF.

A few counts support this clone. At one boundary the junction diverges from the germline segment, which might be a read error. This chain joins TRBV28 and TRBJ2-6; no firm D call. The CDR3 runs to 14 residues. The germline V gene has CDR1 MDHEN and CDR2 SYDVKM. The CDR3 loop is CAGSPGAGANVLTF. DNA for the CDR3: TGTGCCGGCAGTCCCGGAGCTGGGGCCAACGTCCTGACTTTC.

The genes are TRBV9 and TRBJ2-3; 7 nucleotides align to TRBD2. The ends lost 4 bases at V and 5 bases at J; junction bases unmatched: 7. CDR1 SGDLS and CDR2 YYNGEE come from the germline V gene. The CDR3 runs to 14 residues. The CDR3 DNA is TGTGCCAGCAGCCTTAGCGGGCGGGGAGATACGCAGTATTTT. This codes for CASSLSGRGDTQYF.

In this sample, this clone turned up a few times. V is TRBV6-5 and J is TRBJ1-1, with D tentatively TRBD1 (5 bases). V was trimmed by 6 bases and J by 4 bases, leaving 18 bases between them. The CDR3 extends over 15 amino acids. Germline values: CDR1 MNHEY, CDR2 SVGAGI. The CDR3: CASRPPGGVITEAFF. CDR3 DNA: TGTGCCAGCAGGCCGCCGGGAGGGGTAATCACTGAAGCTTTCTTT.

CDR3 nucleotides: TGCGCCAGCAGCTACACAGGGGTCCTCACAGATACGCAGTATTTT. It codes for CASSYTGVLTDTQYF. The chain carries TRBV5-1 and TRBJ2-3; the match to TRBD1 covers 7 bases. V shed 3 bases and J 2 bases; nucleotides not matched to a gene: 6. This CDR3 contains 15 residues. Germline assignment: CDR1 SGHRS and CDR2 YFSETQ.

V and J are TRBV11-1 and TRBJ2-1; the D is unclear. Trimming took off 5 bases at V and 3 bases at J, with 8 bases between the two ends. The CDR3 has 13 residues. Germline loops: CDR1 SGHAT, CDR2 FQDESV (reference sequence). The CDR3 reads CASSPRGYNEQFF. Here the CDR3 DNA reads TGTGCCAGCAGCCCTCGAGGCTACAATGAGCAGTTCTTC.

This clone was observed a few times. The V gene is TRBV28, the J gene TRBJ1-2; 12 nucleotides match TRBD1. The ends lost 5 bases at V and 3 bases at J; junction bases unmatched: 4. The CDR3 has 15 residues. Germline values: CDR1 MDHEN, CDR2 SYDVKM. CDR3 DNA sequence: TGTGCCAGCAGTCCGGGACAGGGGGCGGACTATGGCTACACCTTC. Translating gives CASSPGQGADYGYTF.

J is TRBJ2-1 and V is TRBV30, with 10 bases identical to TRBD1. Per germline, CDR1 GTSNPN and CDR2 SVGIG (reference sequence). V trimming: 4 bases; J trimming: 5 bases; junction bases outside the gene matches: 8. This CDR3 contains 15 residues. The CDR3 loop is CAWNKGQGRHNEQFF. Here the CDR3 DNA reads TGTGCCTGGAATAAGGGACAGGGGCGACACAATGAGCAGTTCTTC.

The chain carries TRBV7-2 and TRBJ1-2; 7 bases line up with TRBD1. This CDR3 has 14 amino acids. J gave up 2 bases and V 2 bases, and 2 bases lay outside the gene matches. Germline CDR1 and CDR2: SGHTA and FQGNSA. CDR3 bases: TGTGCCAGCAGCTTACAGGGGGTAAACTATGGCTACACCTTC. It encodes CASSLQGVNYGYTF.